This T cell receptor (beta chain) appears in the sequencing data of a study of blood T cell repertoires in COVID-19. Only in-frame clones appear in the TCRdb table, and some are missing; sequencing was by immunoSEQ multiplex PCR. This table holds 150,000 to 200,000 clones, approximately 88% found once. Sequencing was done on a sample of peripheral blood. This TCR was recovered from a human donor in a cohort sampled during active COVID-19.

As DNA, the CDR3 is TGTGCCAGCAGTTGGACTAGCTTGGAGACCCAGTACTTC. Translated: CASSWTSLETQYF. The chain couples TRBV27 to TRBJ2-5; 8 positions agree with TRBD2. The CDR3 consists of 13 residues. Trimming took 4 bases from V and 5 from J; bases not matched to a gene: 3. Germline V lookup: CDR1 MNHEY, CDR2 SMNVEV (reference sequence).